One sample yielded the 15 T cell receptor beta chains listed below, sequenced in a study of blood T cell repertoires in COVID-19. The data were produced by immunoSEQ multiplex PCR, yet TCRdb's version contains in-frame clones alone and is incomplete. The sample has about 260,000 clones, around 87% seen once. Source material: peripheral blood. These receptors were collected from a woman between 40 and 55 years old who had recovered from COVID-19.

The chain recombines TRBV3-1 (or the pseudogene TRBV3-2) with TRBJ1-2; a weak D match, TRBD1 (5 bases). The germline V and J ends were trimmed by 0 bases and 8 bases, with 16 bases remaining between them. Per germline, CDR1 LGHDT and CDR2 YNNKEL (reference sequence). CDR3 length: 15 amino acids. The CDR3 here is CASSQDFTTGGGYTF. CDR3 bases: TGTGCCAGCAGCCAAGATTTTACTACGGGGGGAGGCTACACCTTC.

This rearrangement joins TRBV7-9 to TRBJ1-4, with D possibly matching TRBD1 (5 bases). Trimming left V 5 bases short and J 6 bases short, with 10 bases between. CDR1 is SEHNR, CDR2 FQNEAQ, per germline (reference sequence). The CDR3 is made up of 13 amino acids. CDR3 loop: CASSQGRDEKLFF. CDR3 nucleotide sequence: TGTGCCAGCAGCCAGGGTCGTGATGAAAAACTGTTTTTT. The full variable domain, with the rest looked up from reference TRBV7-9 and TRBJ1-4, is DTGVSQNPRHKITKRGQNVTFRCDPISEHNRLYWYRQTLGQGPEFLTYFQNEAQLEKSRLLSDRFSAERPKGSFSTLEIQRTEQGDSAMYLCASSQGRDEKLFFGSGTQLSVL.

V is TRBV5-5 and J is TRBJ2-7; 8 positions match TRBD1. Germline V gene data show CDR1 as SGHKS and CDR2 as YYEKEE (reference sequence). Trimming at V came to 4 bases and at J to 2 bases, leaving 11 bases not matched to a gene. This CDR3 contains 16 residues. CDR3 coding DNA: TGTGCCAGCAGCAGACCGGGACAGGTACGTCCCTACGAGCAGTACTTC. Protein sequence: CASSRPGQVRPYEQYF. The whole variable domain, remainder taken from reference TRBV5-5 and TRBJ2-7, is DAGVTQSPTHLIKTRGQQVTLRCSPISGHKSVSWYQQVLGQGPQFIFQYYEKEERGRGNFPDRFSARQFPNYSSELNVNALLLGDSALYLCASSRPGQVRPYEQYFGPGTRLTVT.

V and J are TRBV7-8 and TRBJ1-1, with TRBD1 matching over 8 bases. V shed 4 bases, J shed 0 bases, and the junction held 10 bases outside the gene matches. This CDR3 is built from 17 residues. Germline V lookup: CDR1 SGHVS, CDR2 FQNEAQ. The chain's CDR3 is CASSSGQGVIMNTEAFF. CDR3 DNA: TGTGCCAGCAGCTCCGGACAGGGCGTAATTATGAACACTGAAGCTTTCTTT.

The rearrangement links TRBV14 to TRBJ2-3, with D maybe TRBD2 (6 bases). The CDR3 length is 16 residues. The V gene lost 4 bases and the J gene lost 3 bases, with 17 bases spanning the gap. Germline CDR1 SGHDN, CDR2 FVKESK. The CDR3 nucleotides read TGTGCCAGCAGCCTACTTCTTATGGGGGGAACAGATACGCAGTATTTT. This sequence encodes CASSLLLMGGTDTQYF.

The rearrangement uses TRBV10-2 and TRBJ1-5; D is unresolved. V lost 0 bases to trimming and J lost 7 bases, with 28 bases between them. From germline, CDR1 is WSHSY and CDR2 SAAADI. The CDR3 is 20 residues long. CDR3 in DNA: TGCGCCAGCAGTGAGTCAATTGGGTCGACGGGTCCCCACTTAGGACAGCCCCAGCATTTT. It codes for CASSESIGSTGPHLGQPQHF.

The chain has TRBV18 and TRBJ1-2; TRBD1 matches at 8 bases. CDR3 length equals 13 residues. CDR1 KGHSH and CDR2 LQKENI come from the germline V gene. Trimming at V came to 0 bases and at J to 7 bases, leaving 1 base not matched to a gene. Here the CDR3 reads CASSPPTGVGYTF. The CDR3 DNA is TGTGCCAGCTCACCACCGACAGGGGTTGGCTACACCTTC.

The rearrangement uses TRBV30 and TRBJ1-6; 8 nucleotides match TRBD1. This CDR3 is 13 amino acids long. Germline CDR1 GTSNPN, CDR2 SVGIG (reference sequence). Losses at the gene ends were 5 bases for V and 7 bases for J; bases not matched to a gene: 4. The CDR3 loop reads CAWGTGWNSPLHF. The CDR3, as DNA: TGTGCCTGGGGGACAGGTTGGAATTCACCCCTCCACTTT.

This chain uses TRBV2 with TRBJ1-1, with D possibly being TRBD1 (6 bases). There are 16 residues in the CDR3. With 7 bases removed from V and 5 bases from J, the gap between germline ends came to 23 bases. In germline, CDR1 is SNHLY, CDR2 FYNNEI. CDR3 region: CASMGRLLGARTEAFF. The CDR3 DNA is TGTGCCAGCATGGGTCGTTTGTTGGGGGCCAGGACTGAAGCTTTCTTT.

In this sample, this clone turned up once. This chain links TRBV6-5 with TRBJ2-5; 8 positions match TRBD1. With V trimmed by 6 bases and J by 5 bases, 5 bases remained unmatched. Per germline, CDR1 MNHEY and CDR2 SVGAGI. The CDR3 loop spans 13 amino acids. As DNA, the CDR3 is TGTGCCAGCAGAGCCAGGGGGCTTGAGACCCAGTACTTC. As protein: CASRARGLETQYF.

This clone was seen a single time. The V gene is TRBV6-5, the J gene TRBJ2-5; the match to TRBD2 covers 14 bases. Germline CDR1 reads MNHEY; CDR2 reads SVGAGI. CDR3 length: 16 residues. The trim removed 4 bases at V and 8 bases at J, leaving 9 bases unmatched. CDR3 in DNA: TGTGCCAGCAGTTCTTACGGGACTAGCGGGGGCGGTACCCAGTACTTC. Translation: CASSSYGTSGGGTQYF.

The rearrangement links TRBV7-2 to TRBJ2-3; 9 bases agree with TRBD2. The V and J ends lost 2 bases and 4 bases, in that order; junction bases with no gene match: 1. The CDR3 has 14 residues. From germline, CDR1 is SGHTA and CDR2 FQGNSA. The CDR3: CASSLQRGADTQYF. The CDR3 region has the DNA TGTGCCAGCAGCTTACAGCGGGGGGCAGATACGCAGTATTTT.

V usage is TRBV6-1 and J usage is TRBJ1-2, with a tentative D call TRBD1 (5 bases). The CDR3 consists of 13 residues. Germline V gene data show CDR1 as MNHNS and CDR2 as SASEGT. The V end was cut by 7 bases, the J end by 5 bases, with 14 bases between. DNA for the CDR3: TGTGCCAGCACCGATCCTCAGGGTTATGGCTACACCTTC. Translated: CASTDPQGYGYTF.

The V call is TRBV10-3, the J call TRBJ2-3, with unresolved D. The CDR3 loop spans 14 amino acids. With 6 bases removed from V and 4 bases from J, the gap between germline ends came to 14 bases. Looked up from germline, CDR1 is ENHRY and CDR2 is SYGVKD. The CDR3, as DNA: TGTGCCATCAGGACGCAGACATCGCCAGATACGCAGTATTTT. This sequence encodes CAIRTQTSPDTQYF.

Here the CDR3 DNA reads TGTGCCAGCAGCTTAGGGATTAGCGGCTACAATGAGCAGTTCTTC. It yields the protein CASSLGISGYNEQFF. The chain is built from TRBV7-2 and TRBJ2-1; weak D call: TRBD2 (6 bases). The CDR3 consists of 15 residues. V was clipped by 1 base and J by 3 bases, with 10 bases between them. Germline V gene sequence: CDR1 SGHTA, CDR2 FQGNSA.